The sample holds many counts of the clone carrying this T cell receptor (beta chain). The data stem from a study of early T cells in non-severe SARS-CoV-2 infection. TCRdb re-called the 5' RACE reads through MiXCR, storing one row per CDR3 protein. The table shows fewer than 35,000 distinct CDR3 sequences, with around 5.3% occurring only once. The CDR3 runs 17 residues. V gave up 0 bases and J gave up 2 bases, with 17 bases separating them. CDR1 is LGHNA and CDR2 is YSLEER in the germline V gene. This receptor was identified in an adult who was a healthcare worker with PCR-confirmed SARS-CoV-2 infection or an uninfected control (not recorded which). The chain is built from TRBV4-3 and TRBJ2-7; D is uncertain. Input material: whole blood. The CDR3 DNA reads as TGCGCCAGCAGCCAAGAAAAGTCAGAAGCGTATGCCTACGAGCAGTACTTC. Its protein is CASSQEKSEAYAYEQYF.